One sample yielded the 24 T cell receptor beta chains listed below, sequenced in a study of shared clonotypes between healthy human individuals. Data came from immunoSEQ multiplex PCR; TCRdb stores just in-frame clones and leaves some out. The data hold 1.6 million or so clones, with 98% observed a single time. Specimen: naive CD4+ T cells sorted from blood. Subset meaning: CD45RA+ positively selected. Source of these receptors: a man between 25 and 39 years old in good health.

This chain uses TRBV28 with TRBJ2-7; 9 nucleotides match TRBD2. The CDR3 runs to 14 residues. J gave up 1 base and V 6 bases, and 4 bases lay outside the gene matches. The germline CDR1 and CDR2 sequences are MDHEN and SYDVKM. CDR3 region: CASSYSGGSYEQYF. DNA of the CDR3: TGTGCCAGCAGCTATAGCGGGGGATCCTACGAGCAGTACTTC.

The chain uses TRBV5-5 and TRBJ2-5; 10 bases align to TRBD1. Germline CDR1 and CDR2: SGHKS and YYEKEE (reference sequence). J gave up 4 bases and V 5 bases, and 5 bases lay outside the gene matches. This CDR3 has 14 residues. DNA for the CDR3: TGTGCCAGCAGGCGACAGGGGGCGGGAGAGACCCAGTACTTC. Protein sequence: CASRRQGAGETQYF.

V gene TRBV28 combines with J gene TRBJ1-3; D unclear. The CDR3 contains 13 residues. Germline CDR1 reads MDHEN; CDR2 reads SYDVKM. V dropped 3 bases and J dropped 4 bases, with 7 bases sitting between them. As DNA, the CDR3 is TGTGCCAGCAGTTTGGAGTCGGGAAACACCATATATTTT. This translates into CASSLESGNTIYF.

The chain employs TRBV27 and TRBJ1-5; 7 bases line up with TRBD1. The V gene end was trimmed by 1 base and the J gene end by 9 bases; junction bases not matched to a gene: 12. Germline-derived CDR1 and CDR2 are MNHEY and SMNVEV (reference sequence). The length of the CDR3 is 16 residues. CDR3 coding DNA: TGTGCCAGCAGTTTATTCCCGGACAGGCCGGGGCTGCCCCAGCATTTT. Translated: CASSLFPDRPGLPQHF.

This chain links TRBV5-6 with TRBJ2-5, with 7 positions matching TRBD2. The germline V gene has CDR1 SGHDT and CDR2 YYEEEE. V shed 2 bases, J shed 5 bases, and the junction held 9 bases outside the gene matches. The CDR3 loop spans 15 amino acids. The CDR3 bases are TGTGCCAGCAGCTTAGGTGCGGGAGTTCAGGAGACCCAGTACTTC. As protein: CASSLGAGVQETQYF.

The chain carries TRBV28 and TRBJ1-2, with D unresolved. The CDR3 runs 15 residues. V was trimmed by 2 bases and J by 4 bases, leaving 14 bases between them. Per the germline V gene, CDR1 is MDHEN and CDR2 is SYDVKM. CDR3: CASSLLGRDLYGYTF. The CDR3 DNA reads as TGTGCCAGCAGTTTACTCGGCCGGGATCTCTATGGCTACACCTTC.

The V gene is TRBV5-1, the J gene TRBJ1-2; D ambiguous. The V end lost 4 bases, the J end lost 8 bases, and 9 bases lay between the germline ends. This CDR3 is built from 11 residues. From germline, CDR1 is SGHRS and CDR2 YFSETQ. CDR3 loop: CASSLAQGYTF. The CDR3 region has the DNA TGCGCCAGCAGCCTCGCCCAGGGCTACACCTTC.

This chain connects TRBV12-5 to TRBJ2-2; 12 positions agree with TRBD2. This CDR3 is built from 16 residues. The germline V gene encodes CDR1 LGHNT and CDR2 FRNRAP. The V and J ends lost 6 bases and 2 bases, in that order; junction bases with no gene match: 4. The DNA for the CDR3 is TGTGCTAGTGGCCCCGGACTAGCGGGAAACACCGGGGAGCTGTTTTTT. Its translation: CASGPGLAGNTGELFF.

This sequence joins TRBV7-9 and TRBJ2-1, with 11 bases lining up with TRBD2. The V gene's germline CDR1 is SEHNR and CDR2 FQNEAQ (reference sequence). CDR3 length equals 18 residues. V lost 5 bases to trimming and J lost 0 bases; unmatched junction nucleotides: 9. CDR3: CASSSLAGGNGSYNEQFF. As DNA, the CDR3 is TGTGCCAGCAGCAGTCTAGCGGGAGGAAATGGCTCCTACAATGAGCAGTTCTTC.

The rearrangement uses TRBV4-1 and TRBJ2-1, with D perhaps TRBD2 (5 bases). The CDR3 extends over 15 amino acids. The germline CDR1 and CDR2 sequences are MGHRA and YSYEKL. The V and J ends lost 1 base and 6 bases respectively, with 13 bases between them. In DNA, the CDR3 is TGCGCCAGCAGCCAAGTCGGCCTTGCGGGCAATGAGCAGTTCTTC. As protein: CASSQVGLAGNEQFF.

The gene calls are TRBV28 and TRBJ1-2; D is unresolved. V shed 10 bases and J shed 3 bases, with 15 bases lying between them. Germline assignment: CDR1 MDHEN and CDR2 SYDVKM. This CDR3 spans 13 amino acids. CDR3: CATSPIGDYGYTF. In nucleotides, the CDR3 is TGTGCCACCTCCCCAATAGGAGACTATGGCTACACCTTC.

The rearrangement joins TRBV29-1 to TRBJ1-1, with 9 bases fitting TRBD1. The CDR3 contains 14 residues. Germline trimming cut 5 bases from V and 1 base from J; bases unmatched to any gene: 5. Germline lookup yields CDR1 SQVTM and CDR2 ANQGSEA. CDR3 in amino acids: CSVLDRGGNTEAFF. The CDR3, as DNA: TGCAGCGTTCTGGACAGGGGCGGGAACACTGAAGCTTTCTTT.

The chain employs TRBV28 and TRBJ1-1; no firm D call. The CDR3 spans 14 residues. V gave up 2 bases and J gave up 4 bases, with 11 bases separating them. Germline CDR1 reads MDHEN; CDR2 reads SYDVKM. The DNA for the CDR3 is TGTGCCAGCAGTTTAGAGGTGTTCGGCACTGAAGCTTTCTTT. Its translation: CASSLEVFGTEAFF.

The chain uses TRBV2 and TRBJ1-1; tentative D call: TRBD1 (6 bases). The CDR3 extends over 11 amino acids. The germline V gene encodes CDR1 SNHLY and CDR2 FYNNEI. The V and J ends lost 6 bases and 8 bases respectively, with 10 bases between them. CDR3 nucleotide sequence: TGTGCCAGCAGGACCGGGACAGAAGCTTTCTTT. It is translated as CASRTGTEAFF.

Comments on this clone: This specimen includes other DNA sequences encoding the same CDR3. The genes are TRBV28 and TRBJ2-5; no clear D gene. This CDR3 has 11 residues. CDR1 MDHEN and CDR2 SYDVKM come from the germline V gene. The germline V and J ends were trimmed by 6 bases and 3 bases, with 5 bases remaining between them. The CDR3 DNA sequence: TGTGCCAGCAGCCGGAAAGAGACCCAGTACTTC. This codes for CASSRKETQYF.

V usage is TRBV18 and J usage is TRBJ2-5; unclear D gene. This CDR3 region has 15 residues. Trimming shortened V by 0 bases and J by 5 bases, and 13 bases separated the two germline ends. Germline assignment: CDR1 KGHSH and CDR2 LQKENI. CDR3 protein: CASSPPSRPAETQYF. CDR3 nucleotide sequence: TGTGCCAGCTCACCACCATCGAGACCCGCGGAGACCCAGTACTTC. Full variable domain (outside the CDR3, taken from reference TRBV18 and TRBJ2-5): NAGVMQNPRHLVRRRGQEARLRCSPMKGHSHVYWYRQLPEEGLKFMVYLQKENIIDESGMPKERFSAEFPKEGPSILRIQQVVRGDSAAYFCASSPPSRPAETQYFGPGTRLLVL.

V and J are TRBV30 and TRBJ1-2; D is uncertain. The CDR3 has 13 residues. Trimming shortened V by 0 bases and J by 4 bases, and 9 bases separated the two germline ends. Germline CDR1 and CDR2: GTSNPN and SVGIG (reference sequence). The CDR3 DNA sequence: TGTGCCTGGAGTGTATACCCGGGCTATGGCTACACCTTC. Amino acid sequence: CAWSVYPGYGYTF.

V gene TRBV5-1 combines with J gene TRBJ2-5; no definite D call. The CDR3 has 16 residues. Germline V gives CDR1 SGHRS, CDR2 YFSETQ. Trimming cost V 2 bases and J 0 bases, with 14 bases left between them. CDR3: CASSLGNSPYQETQYF. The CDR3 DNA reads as TGCGCCAGCAGCTTAGGAAACTCACCGTACCAAGAGACCCAGTACTTC.

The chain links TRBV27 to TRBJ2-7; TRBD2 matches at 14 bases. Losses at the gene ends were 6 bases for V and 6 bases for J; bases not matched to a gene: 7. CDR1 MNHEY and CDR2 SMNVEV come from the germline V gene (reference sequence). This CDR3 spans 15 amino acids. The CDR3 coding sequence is TGTGCCAGCAGGGCCCGACTAGCGGGAGGGTTCGAGCAGTACTTC. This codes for CASRARLAGGFEQYF.

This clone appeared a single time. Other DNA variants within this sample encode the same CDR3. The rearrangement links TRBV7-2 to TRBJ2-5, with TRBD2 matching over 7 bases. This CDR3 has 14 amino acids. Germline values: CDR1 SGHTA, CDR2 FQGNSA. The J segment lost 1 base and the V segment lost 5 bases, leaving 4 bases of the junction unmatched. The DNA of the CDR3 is TGTGCCAGCAGCCCTGGACTAGTCCAAGAGACCCAGTACTTC. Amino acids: CASSPGLVQETQYF. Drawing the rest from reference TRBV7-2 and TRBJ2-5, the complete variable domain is GAGVSQSPSNKVTEKGKDVELRCDPISGHTALYWYRQSLGQGLEFLIYFQGNSAPDKSGLPSDRFSAERTGGSVSTLTIQRTQQEDSAVYLCASSPGLVQETQYFGPGTRLLVL.

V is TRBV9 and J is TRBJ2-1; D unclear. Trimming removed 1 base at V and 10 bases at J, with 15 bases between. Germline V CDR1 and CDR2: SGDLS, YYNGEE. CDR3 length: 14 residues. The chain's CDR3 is CASSVSSSFGEQFF. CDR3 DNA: TGTGCCAGCAGCGTATCGAGCAGTTTCGGAGAGCAGTTCTTC.

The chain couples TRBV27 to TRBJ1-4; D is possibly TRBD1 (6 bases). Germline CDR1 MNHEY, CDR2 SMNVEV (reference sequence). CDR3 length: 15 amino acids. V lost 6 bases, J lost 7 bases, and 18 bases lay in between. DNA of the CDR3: TGTGCCAGCAGCATCCAAGGACAGTTCGCTGAAAAACTGTTTTTT. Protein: CASSIQGQFAEKLFF.

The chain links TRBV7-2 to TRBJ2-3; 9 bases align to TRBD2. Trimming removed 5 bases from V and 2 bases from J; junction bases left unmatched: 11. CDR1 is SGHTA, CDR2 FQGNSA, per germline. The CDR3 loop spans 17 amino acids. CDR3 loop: CASSPRDSGSPTDTQYF. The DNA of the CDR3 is TGTGCCAGCAGCCCCCGGGATAGCGGGAGCCCCACAGATACGCAGTATTTT.

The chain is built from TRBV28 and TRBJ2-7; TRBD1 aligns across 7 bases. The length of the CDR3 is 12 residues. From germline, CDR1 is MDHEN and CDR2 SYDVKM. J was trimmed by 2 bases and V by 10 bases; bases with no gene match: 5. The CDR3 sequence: CATYRGPYEQYF. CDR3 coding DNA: TGTGCCACCTACAGGGGCCCCTACGAGCAGTACTTC.